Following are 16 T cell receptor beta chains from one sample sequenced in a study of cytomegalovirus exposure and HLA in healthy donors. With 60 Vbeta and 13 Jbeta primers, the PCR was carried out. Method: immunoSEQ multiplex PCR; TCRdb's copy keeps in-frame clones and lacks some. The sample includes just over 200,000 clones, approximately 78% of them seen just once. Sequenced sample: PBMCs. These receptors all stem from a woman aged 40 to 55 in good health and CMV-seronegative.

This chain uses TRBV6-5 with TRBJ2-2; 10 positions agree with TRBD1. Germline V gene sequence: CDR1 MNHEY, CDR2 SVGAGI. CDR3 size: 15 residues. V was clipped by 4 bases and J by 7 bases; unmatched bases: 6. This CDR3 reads CASSLRQGADGELFF. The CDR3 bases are TGTGCCAGCAGTTTAAGACAGGGGGCCGACGGGGAGCTGTTTTTT.

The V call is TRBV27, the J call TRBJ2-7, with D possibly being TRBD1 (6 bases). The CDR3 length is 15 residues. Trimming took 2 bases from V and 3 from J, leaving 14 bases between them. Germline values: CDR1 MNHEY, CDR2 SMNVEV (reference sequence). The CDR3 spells CASSLRGTGNYEQYF. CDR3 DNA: TGTGCCAGCAGTTTAAGGGGGACGGGTAACTACGAGCAGTACTTC.

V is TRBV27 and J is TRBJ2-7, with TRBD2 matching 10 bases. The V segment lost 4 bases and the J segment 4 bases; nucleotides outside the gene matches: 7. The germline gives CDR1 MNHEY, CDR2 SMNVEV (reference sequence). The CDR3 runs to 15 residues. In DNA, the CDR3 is TGTGCCAGCAGTTCACCGGGACTAGCGTATTACGAGCAGTACTTC. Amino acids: CASSSPGLAYYEQYF.

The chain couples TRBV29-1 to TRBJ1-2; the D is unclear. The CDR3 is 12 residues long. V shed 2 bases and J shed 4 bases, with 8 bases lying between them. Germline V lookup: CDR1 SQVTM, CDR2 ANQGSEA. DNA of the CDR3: TGCAGCGTTGAACAACAGTCCTATGGCTACACCTTC. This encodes CSVEQQSYGYTF.

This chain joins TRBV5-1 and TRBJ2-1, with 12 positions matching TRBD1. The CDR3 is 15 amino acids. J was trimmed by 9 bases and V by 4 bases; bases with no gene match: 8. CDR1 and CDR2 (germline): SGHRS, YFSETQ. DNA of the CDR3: TGCGCCAGCAGCGAGGGACAGGGGGCGAGGTCTGAGCAGTTCTTC. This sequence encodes CASSEGQGARSEQFF.

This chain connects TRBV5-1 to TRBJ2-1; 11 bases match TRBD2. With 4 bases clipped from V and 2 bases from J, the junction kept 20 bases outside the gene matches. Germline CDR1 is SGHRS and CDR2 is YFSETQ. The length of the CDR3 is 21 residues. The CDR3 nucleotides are TGCGCCAGCAGCCTGAACAGGGCGGTGTTAGCGGGAGGGAGCACCTACAATGAGCAGTTCTTC. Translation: CASSLNRAVLAGGSTYNEQFF.

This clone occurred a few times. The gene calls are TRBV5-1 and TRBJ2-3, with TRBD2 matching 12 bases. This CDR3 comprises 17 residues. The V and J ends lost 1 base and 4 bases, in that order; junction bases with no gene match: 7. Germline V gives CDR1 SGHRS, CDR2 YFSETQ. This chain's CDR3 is CASSLRASGRGSDTQYF. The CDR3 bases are TGCGCCAGCAGCTTGCGGGCTAGCGGGAGGGGGTCAGATACGCAGTATTTT.

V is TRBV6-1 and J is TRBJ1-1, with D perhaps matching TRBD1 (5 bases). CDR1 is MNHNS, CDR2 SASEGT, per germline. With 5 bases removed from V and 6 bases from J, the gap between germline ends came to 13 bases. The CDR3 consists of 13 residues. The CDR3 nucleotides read TGTGCCAGCAGTCTAAGGGGTAAACCTGAAGCTTTCTTT. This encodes CASSLRGKPEAFF.

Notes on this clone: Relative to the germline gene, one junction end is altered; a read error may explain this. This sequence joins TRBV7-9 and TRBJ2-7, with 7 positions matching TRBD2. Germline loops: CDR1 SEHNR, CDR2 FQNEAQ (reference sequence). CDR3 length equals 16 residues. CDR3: CSSSLGSGTKTYEQYF. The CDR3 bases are TGTTCCAGCAGCTTAGGGTCGGGGACTAAAACCTACGAGCAGTACTTC.

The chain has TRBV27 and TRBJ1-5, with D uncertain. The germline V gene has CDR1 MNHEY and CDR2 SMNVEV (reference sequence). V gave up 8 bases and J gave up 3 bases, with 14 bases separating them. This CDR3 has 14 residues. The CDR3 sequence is CASGPALNNQPQHF. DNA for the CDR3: TGTGCCAGCGGGCCGGCCCTGAACAATCAGCCCCAGCATTTT.

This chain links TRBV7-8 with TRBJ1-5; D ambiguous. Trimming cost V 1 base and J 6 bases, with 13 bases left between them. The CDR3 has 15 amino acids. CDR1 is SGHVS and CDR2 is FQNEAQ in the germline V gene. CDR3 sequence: CASSLGEALGQPQHF. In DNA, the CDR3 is TGTGCCAGCAGCTTAGGAGAGGCTCTTGGTCAGCCCCAGCATTTT.

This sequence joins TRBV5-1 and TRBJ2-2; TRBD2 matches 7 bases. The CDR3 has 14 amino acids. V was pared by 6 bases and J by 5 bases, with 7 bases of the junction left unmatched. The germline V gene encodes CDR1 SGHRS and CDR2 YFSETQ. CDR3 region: CASTLWRGTGELFF. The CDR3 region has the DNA TGCGCCAGCACCCTATGGCGGGGGACCGGGGAGCTGTTTTTT. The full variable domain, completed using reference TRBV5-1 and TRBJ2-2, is KAGVTQTPRYLIKTRGQQVTLSCSPISGHRSVSWYQQTPGQGLQFLFEYFSETQRNKGNFPGRFSGRQFSNSRSEMNVSTLELGDSALYLCASTLWRGTGELFFGEGSRLTVL.

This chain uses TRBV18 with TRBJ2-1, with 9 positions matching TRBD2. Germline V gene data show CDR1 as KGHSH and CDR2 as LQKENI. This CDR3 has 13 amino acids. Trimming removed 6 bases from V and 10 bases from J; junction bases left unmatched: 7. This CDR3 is CASSLAGTGEQFF. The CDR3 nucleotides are TGTGCCAGCTCCCTAGCGGGAACCGGGGAGCAGTTCTTC.

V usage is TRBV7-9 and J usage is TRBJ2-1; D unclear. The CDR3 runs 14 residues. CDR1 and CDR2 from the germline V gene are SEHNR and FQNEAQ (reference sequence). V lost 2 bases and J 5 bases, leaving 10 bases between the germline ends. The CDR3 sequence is CASSLQYRDNEQFF. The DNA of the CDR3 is TGTGCCAGCAGCTTACAATATCGGGACAATGAGCAGTTCTTC. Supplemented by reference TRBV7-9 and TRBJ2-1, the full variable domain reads DTGVSQNPRHKITKRGQNVTFRCDPISEHNRLYWYRQTLGQGPEFLTYFQNEAQLEKSRLLSDRFSAERPKGSFSTLEIQRTEQGDSAMYLCASSLQYRDNEQFFGPGTRLTVL.

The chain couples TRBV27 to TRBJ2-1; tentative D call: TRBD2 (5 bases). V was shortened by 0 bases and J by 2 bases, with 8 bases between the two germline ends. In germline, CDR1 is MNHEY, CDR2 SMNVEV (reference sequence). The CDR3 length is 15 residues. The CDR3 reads CASSLSELAYNEQFF. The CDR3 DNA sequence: TGTGCCAGCAGTTTATCGGAACTAGCCTACAATGAGCAGTTCTTC.

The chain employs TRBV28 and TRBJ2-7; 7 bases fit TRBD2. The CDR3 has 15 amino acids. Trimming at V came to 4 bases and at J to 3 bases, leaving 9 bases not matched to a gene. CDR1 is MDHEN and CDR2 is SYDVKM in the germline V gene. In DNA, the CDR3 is TGTGCCAGCAGTTCCCCCAGCGGGGTGATCTACGAGCAGTACTTC. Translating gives CASSSPSGVIYEQYF.